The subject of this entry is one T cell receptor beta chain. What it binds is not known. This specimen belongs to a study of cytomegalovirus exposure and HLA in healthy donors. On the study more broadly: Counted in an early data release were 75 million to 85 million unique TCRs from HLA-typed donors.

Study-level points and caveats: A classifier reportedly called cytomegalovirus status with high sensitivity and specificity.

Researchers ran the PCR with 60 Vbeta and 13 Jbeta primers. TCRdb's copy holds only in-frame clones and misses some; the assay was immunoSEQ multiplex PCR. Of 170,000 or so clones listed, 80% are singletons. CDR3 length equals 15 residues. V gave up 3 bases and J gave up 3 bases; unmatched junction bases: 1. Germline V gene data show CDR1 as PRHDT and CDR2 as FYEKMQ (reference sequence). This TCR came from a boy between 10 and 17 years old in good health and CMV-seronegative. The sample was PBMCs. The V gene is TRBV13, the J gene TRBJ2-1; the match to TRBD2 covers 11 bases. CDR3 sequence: CASSLGTSGYNEQFF. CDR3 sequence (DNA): TGTGCCAGCAGCTTGGGGACTAGCGGCTACAATGAGCAGTTCTTC.